A selection of T cell receptor beta chains follows, all from one sample in a study of cytomegalovirus exposure and HLA in healthy donors. Data came from immunoSEQ multiplex PCR; TCRdb stores just in-frame clones and leaves some out. Among about 170,000 clones listed, about 85% were seen once. The sample taken for sequencing was PBMCs. The receptors stem from a man aged 25 to 40 in good health and CMV-seropositive. Both conserved end residues are part of each CDR3. The D gene is left open where the match is weak. Clone size is given for some rows only: seen once, a few or many times, or a class if the clone is expanded.

CDR3nt: TGTGCCAGCAGCGATGGGACAGGGGGGAGCTGGGGCTACACCTTC
CDR3aa: CASSDGTGGSWGYTF
j_gene: TRBJ1-2
d_gene: TRBD1
v_gene: TRBV9
abundance: NA

CDR3nt: TGTGCCAGCAGCCAATTTACAGTTAGCACAGATACGCAGTATTTT
CDR3aa: CASSQFTVSTDTQYF
j_gene: TRBJ2-3
d_gene: NA
v_gene: TRBV11-2
abundance: NA

CDR3nt: TGCGCCAGCAGCCAAGATGCGGCTAGCGGGAGAATAGATACGCAGTATTTT
CDR3aa: CASSQDAASGRIDTQYF
j_gene: TRBJ2-3
d_gene: TRBD2
v_gene: TRBV4-3
abundance: NA

CDR3nt: TGTGCCAGCAGTTCAGGACTAGCGTTAGCCAAAAACATTCAGTACTTC
CDR3aa: CASSSGLALAKNIQYF
j_gene: TRBJ2-4
d_gene: TRBD2
v_gene: TRBV6-5
abundance: NA

CDR3nt: TGTGCCAGCAGTTCAGACAGGGCTGGAAACACCATATATTTT
CDR3aa: CASSSDRAGNTIYF
j_gene: TRBJ1-3
d_gene: TRBD1
v_gene: TRBV27
abundance: NA

CDR3nt: TGTGCCAGCAGCCAACTCTTAGGGGATGAGACTGAAGCTTTCTTT
CDR3aa: CASSQLLGDETEAFF
j_gene: TRBJ1-1
d_gene: NA
v_gene: TRBV9
abundance: NA

CDR3nt: TGTGCCAGCAGTCGGGACAGGGGAAGCGAGACCCAGTACTTC
CDR3aa: CASSRDRGSETQYF
j_gene: TRBJ2-5
d_gene: TRBD1
v_gene: TRBV2
abundance: NA

CDR3nt: TGTGCCACCAGCAGAGTAGGAGACACCGGGGAGCTGTTTTTT
CDR3aa: CATSRVGDTGELFF
j_gene: TRBJ2-2
d_gene: NA
v_gene: TRBV15
abundance: NA

CDR3nt: TGTGCCAGCAGCGTAGGGAACGGGGATGGAGAGACCCAGTACTTC
CDR3aa: CASSVGNGDGETQYF
j_gene: TRBJ2-5
d_gene: NA
v_gene: TRBV9
abundance: NA

CDR3nt: TGTGCCAGCAGCGACACCCGAGAGACCCAGTACTTC
CDR3aa: CASSDTRETQYF
j_gene: TRBJ2-5
d_gene: NA
v_gene: TRBV7-9
abundance: once

CDR3nt: TGTGCCAGCAGCGGACAGGGAATTACGAATGAGCAGTTCTTC
CDR3aa: CASSGQGITNEQFF
j_gene: TRBJ2-1
d_gene: TRBD1
v_gene: TRBV9
abundance: NA

CDR3nt: TGTGCCAGCAGTGAGATTCGCTTGGGACAGGGTGGCCTGAACACTGAAGCTTTCTTT
CDR3aa: CASSEIRLGQGGLNTEAFF
j_gene: TRBJ1-1
d_gene: TRBD1
v_gene: TRBV6-1
abundance: NA

CDR3nt: TGCGCCAGCAGCTTGAAGGGGCGCAGTCCCCGAGATGAGCAGTTCTTC
CDR3aa: CASSLKGRSPRDEQFF
j_gene: TRBJ2-1
d_gene: NA
v_gene: TRBV5-1
abundance: NA

CDR3nt: TGTGCCAGCAGTAGGGACTTGCAAGAGACCCAGTACTTC
CDR3aa: CASSRDLQETQYF
j_gene: TRBJ2-5
d_gene: NA
v_gene: TRBV6-4
abundance: NA

CDR3nt: TGTGCCAGCAGCTTAAGGGGCTTGGGAACGGGCTACACCTTC
CDR3aa: CASSLRGLGTGYTF
j_gene: TRBJ1-2
d_gene: NA
v_gene: TRBV13
abundance: once

CDR3nt: TGCGCCAGCAGCCAAGTTGCACGGGGACTAGCCGACACCGGGGAGCTGTTTTTT
CDR3aa: CASSQVARGLADTGELFF
j_gene: TRBJ2-2
d_gene: TRBD2
v_gene: TRBV4-1
abundance: NA

CDR3nt: TGTGCCACCAGCCGCGACAAGACCCGGGAAAAACTGTTTTTT
CDR3aa: CATSRDKTREKLFF
j_gene: TRBJ1-4
d_gene: NA
v_gene: TRBV15
abundance: NA

CDR3nt: TGTGCCAGCAGCGTACGACAGTTTCCCCGTAACTATGGCTACACCTTC
CDR3aa: CASSVRQFPRNYGYTF
j_gene: TRBJ1-2
d_gene: NA
v_gene: TRBV5-8
abundance: NA

CDR3nt: TGTGCCAGCAGTCCTTCTCCCTCGACTAGCGGGGTGGGGAATGAGCAGTTCTTC
CDR3aa: CASSPSPSTSGVGNEQFF
j_gene: TRBJ2-1
d_gene: TRBD2
v_gene: TRBV2
abundance: NA

CDR3nt: TGTGCCAGCAGTCCCACATCCGGGGAGCTGTTTTTT
CDR3aa: CASSPTSGELFF
j_gene: TRBJ2-2
d_gene: NA
v_gene: TRBV6-5
abundance: once

CDR3nt: TGTGCCAGCAGCCTCCCTAGCTCCTACAATGAGCAGTTCTTC
CDR3aa: CASSLPSSYNEQFF
j_gene: TRBJ2-1
d_gene: NA
v_gene: TRBV5-6
abundance: NA

CDR3nt: TGCGCCAGCAGCCCCCGATTGACAGGGGTTTCACCCCTCCACTTT
CDR3aa: CASSPRLTGVSPLHF
j_gene: TRBJ1-6
d_gene: TRBD1
v_gene: TRBV5-1
abundance: NA

CDR3nt: TGTGCCAGCAGTAACAACCGGACAGGCGACACCGGGGAGCTGTTTTTT
CDR3aa: CASSNNRTGDTGELFF
j_gene: TRBJ2-2
d_gene: NA
v_gene: TRBV21-1
abundance: NA

CDR3nt: TGTGCCAGCAGCTTAAAGGGAGGGCAGGGTGAAAAACTGTTTTTT
CDR3aa: CASSLKGGQGEKLFF
j_gene: TRBJ1-4
d_gene: NA
v_gene: TRBV7-3
abundance: NA

CDR3nt: TGTGCCAGCAGCGTCGGGACTAGCGGGTACTACGAGCAGTACTTC
CDR3aa: CASSVGTSGYYEQYF
j_gene: TRBJ2-7
d_gene: TRBD2
v_gene: TRBV9
abundance: NA

CDR3nt: TGTTCCAGCAGCCACCCCGGACTAGCCTACAATGAGCAGTTCTTC
CDR3aa: CSSSHPGLAYNEQFF
j_gene: TRBJ2-1
d_gene: TRBD2
v_gene: TRBV7-9
abundance: NA

CDR3nt: TGTGCCAGCAGCCAAGGGGGACTAGCAGAAGAAGAGTACTTC
CDR3aa: CASSQGGLAEEEYF
j_gene: TRBJ2-7
d_gene: TRBD2
v_gene: TRBV14
abundance: NA

CDR3nt: TGTGCCAGCAGCCAGCGGGGAGGGTCGTACACCGGGGAGCTGTTTTTT
CDR3aa: CASSQRGGSYTGELFF
j_gene: TRBJ2-2
d_gene: TRBD2
v_gene: TRBV11-2
abundance: NA

CDR3nt: TGTGCCAGCAGCTTAGGTTACAGTCTAGCGGGAACAGATACGCAGTATTTT
CDR3aa: CASSLGYSLAGTDTQYF
j_gene: TRBJ2-3
d_gene: TRBD2
v_gene: TRBV11-2
abundance: NA

CDR3nt: TGCGCCAGCAGCTTGTCTCAGGGTAATAGTGAAAAACTGTTTTTT
CDR3aa: CASSLSQGNSEKLFF
j_gene: TRBJ1-4
d_gene: NA
v_gene: TRBV5-1
abundance: once

CDR3nt: TGTGCCAGCAGTCGACTAGCGGGAGGGCCGGGCACCGGGGAGCTGTTTTTT
CDR3aa: CASSRLAGGPGTGELFF
j_gene: TRBJ2-2
d_gene: TRBD2
v_gene: TRBV7-3
abundance: NA

CDR3nt: TGCGCCAGCAGCTTGAGTAGCGGGGACACAGATACGCAGTATTTT
CDR3aa: CASSLSSGDTDTQYF
j_gene: TRBJ2-3
d_gene: TRBD2
v_gene: TRBV5-1
abundance: NA

CDR3nt: TGTGCCAGCAGACCCGAAGCGGGACTGAATGAGCAGTTCTTC
CDR3aa: CASRPEAGLNEQFF
j_gene: TRBJ2-1
d_gene: TRBD2
v_gene: TRBV6-5
abundance: once

CDR3nt: TGTGCCAGCAGCCCCGACAGGGGTGGAAACTATGGCTACACCTTC
CDR3aa: CASSPDRGGNYGYTF
j_gene: TRBJ1-2
d_gene: TRBD1
v_gene: TRBV6-5
abundance: few

CDR3nt: TGTGCCACCCGAGGACAGACAACCGGGGAGCTGTTTTTT
CDR3aa: CATRGQTTGELFF
j_gene: TRBJ2-2
d_gene: NA
v_gene: TRBV10-3
abundance: NA

CDR3nt: TGTGCCAGCAGGTTACTCCGGGGTTGGGGGTTCTTC
CDR3aa: CASRLLRGWGFF
j_gene: TRBJ2-1
d_gene: NA
v_gene: TRBV5-8
abundance: NA

CDR3nt: TGTGCCAGCAGCTTAGTGGAGACAGGGGATCTTTTCTTT
CDR3aa: CASSLVETGDLFF
j_gene: TRBJ1-1
d_gene: TRBD1
v_gene: TRBV11-3
abundance: NA

CDR3nt: TGTGCCAGCAGCCAAGCAACGGGGTCGACTGAAGCTTTCTTT
CDR3aa: CASSQATGSTEAFF
j_gene: TRBJ1-1
d_gene: NA
v_gene: TRBV4-2
abundance: few

CDR3nt: TGTGCCATCAGTGACCCCAAGACAGCCTCCTACGAGCAGTACTTC
CDR3aa: CAISDPKTASYEQYF
j_gene: TRBJ2-7
d_gene: NA
v_gene: TRBV10-3
abundance: NA